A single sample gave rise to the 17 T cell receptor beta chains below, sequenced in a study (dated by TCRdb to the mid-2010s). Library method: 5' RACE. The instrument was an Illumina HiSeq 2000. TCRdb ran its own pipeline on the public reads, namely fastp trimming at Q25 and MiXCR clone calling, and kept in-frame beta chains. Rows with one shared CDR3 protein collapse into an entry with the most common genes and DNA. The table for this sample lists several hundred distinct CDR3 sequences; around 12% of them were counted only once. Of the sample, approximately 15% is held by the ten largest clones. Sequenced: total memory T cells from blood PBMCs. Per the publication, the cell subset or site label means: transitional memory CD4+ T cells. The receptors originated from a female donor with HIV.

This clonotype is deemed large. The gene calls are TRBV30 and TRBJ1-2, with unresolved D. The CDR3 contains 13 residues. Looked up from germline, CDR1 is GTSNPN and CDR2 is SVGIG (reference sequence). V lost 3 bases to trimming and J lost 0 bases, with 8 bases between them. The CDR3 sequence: CAWSTPPNYGYTF. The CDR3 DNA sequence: TGTGCCTGGAGCACCCCGCCTAACTATGGCTACACCTTC.

The CDR3 bases are TGCGCCAGCAGTGAGAGGTCTAGCGGGAACGTTCGAGGCCAAGAGACCCAGTACTTC. Amino acids: CASSERSSGNVRGQETQYF. The J gene is TRBJ2-5, the V gene TRBV10-1; 9 bases are shared with TRBD2. Germline CDR1 and CDR2: WNHNN and SYGVQD (reference sequence). The CDR3 extends over 19 amino acids. Losses at the gene ends were 2 bases for V and 1 base for J; bases not matched to a gene: 14.

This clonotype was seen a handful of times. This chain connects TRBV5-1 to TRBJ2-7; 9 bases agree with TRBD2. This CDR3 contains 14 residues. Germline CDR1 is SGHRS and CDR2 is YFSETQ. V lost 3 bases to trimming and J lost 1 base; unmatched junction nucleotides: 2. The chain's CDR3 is CASSSAGGSYEQYF. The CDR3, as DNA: TGCGCCAGCAGCTCAGCGGGAGGATCCTACGAGCAGTACTTC.

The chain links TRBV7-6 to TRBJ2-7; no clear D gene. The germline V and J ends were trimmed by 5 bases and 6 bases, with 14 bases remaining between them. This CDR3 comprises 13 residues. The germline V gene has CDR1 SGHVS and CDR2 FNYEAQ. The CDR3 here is CASSATWTGEQYF. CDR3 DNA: TGTGCCAGCAGCGCTACTTGGACGGGCGAGCAGTACTTC.

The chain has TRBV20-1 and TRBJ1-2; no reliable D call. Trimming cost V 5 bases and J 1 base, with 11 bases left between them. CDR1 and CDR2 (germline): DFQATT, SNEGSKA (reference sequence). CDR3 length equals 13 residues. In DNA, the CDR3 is TGCAGTGCTGGGTTACAGAATAACTATGGCTACACCTTC. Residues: CSAGLQNNYGYTF.

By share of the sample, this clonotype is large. CDR3 residues: CASSLANEQFF. CDR3 in DNA: TGTGCCAGCAGCCTGGCTAATGAGCAGTTCTTC. This chain connects TRBV7-8 to TRBJ2-1; D unresolved. CDR1 and CDR2 from the germline V gene are SGHVS and FQNEAQ. The CDR3 has 11 residues. V lost 5 bases and J 7 bases, leaving 6 bases between the germline ends.

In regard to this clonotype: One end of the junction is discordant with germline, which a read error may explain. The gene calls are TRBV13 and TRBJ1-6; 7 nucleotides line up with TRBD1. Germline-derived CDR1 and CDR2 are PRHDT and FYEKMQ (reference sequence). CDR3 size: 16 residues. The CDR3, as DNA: TGTGCCAGCAGCCTAGGGGGCGTCACCTATAATTCACCCCTCCACTTT. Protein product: CASSLGGVTYNSPLHF. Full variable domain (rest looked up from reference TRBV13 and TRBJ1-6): AAGVIQSPRHLIKEKRETATLKCYPIPRHDTVYWYQQGPGQDPQFLISFYEKMQSDKGSIPDRFSAQQFSDYHSELNMSSLELGDSALYFCASSLGGVTYNSPLHFGNGTRLTVT.

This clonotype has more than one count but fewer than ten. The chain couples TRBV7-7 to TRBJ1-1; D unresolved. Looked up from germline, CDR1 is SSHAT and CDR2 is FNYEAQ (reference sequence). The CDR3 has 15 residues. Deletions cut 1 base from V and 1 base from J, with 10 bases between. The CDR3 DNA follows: TGTGCCAGCAGCTTAGTGATAGGCCAGAACACTGAAGCTTTCTTT. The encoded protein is CASSLVIGQNTEAFF.

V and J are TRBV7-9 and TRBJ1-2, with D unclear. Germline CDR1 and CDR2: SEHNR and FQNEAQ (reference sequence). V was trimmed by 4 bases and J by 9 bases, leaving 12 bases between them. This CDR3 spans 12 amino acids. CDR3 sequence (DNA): TGTGCCAGCAGCTCTAATGGAGAGAGCTACACCTTC. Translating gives CASSSNGESYTF.

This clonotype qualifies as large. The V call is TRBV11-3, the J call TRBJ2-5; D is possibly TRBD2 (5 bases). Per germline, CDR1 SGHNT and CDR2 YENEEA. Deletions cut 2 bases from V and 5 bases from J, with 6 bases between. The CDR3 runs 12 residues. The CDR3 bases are TGTGCCAGCAGCTTATGGGAGGAGACCCAGTACTTC. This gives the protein CASSLWEETQYF.

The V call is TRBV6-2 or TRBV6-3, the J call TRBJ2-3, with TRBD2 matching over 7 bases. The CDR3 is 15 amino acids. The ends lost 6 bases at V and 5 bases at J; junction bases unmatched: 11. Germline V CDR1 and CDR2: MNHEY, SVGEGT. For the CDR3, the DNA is TGTGCCAGCAGCTATCGGGCCTCGGGGGGAGATACGCAGTATTTT. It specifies CASSYRASGGDTQYF.

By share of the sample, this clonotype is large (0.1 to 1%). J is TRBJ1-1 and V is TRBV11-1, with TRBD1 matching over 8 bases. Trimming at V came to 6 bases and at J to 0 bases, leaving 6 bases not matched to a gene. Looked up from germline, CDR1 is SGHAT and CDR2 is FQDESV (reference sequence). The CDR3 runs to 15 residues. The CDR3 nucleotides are TGTGCCAGCAGTACCGGGACAGGCCTGAACACTGAAGCTTTCTTT. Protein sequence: CASSTGTGLNTEAFF.

In DNA, the CDR3 is TGTGCCACTATATTTGGCGGGACGAACACCGGGGAGCTGTTTTTT. It specifies CATIFGGTNTGELFF. The V call is TRBV12-3 or TRBV12-4, the J call TRBJ2-2; possible D gene TRBD2, 6 bases. With 10 bases removed from V and 0 bases from J, the gap between germline ends came to 15 bases. The CDR3 contains 15 residues.

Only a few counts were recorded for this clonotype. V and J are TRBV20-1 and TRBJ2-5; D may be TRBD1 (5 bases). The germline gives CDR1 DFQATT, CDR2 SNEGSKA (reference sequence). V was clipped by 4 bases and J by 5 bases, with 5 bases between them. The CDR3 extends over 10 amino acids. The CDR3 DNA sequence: TGCAGTGCTACAGGGGAGACCCAGTACTTC. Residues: CSATGETQYF.

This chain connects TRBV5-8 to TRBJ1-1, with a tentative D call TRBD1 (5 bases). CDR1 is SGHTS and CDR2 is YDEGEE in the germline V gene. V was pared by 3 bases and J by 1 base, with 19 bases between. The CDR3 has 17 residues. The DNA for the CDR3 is TGTGCCAGCAGCTATTATGGGACGCCCGTTCCGAACACTGAAGCTTTCTTT. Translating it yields CASSYYGTPVPNTEAFF.

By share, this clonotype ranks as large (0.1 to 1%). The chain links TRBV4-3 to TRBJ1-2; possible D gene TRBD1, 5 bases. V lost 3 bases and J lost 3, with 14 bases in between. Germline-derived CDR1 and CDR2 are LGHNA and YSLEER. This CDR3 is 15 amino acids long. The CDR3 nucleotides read TGCGCCAGCAGCCATCTAGCCAGGGCGGACTATGGCTACACCTTC. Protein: CASSHLARADYGYTF.

CDR3 loop: CASSGRTSGGLETQYF. CDR3 DNA: TGTGCCAGCAGTGGCAGGACTAGCGGGGGGTTGGAGACCCAGTACTTC. V gene TRBV6-2 or TRBV6-3 combines with J gene TRBJ2-5, with 14 bases fitting TRBD2. With V trimmed by 5 bases and J by 5 bases, 7 bases remained unmatched. Germline values: CDR1 MNHEY, CDR2 SVGEGT. This CDR3 region has 16 residues.